This T cell receptor beta chain was captured by sequencing in a study of graft-versus-host responses after intestinal transplantation. Study-wide background: Those transplanted obtained multivisceral, liver-intestinal, or isolated intestinal grafts.

For this clone: What it recognizes is unknown.

The length of the CDR3 is 20 residues. The study, taken as a whole, reports: Graft-donor T cell macrochimerism coincided with high graft-versus-host to host-versus-graft clonal ratios in allografts. Recipient marrow held GvH clones, some first seen in ileum or blood.

The assay was immunoSEQ multiplex PCR, and TCRdb's table has in-frame clones only and misses some. Found here are roughly 90,000 clones, 75% to 95% of them singletons; the top ten hold 0.35%. The sequence was obtained from a human donor who was the organ donor for an intestinal transplant. The sample was unstimulated CD4+ T cells sorted from spleen or lymph node cells, taken before transplant. The chain combines TRBV21-1 with TRBJ2-7; the listed D gene, TRBD2, was not tested against the DNA. TRBV21-1 has pseudogene status. The CDR3 coding sequence is TGTGCCAGCAGCAAAGGGACTAGCGGGAGGGCCGTTCTTGGCTCCTACGAGCAGTACTTC. Translating it yields CASSKGTSGRAVLGSYEQYF.